The entry below gives a single TCR beta chain sequence along with its context. The method was immunoSEQ multiplex PCR; TCRdb's version includes in-frame clones alone and lacks a portion of them. The table records around 57,000 clones, roughly 91% of them present only once. The sample is drawn from a study of T cell changes during pregnancy in multiple sclerosis. The CDR3 spans 14 residues. V was cut by 1 base and J by 2 bases, with 7 bases left in between. From germline, CDR1 is LNHDA and CDR2 SQIVND (reference sequence). The origin of this receptor is a female donor in good health, enrolled as a control in a pregnancy study. This sequence joins TRBV19 and TRBJ2-3; no clear D. Sequencing was performed on peripheral blood, taken in the third trimester of pregnancy. In nucleotides, the CDR3 is TGTGCCAGTAGTATAGGGGCAGACACAGATACGCAGTATTTT. Its translation: CASSIGADTDTQYF.